Following are 20 T cell receptor beta chains from one sample sequenced in a study of PD-1 blockade in classical Hodgkin lymphoma (dated by TCRdb to the early 2020s). Receptor libraries were prepared by the immunoSEQ multiplex PCR assay. What TCRdb holds here is the immuneACCESS table cut down to in-frame rearrangements. Part of the clones is not present; checked against another copy, under half of the missing clones reflect an unresolved V gene, and the others are unexplained. Recorded for this sample are approximately 44,000 clones; about two thirds of them occurred a single time. Jointly, the top ten make up about 2.7% of the sample. What this sample's time point label stands for: cycle 4 day 1 (C4D1), after less than seven weeks of nivolumab. All trial patients had relapsed after autologous stem cell transplantation, with cohorts A, B and C differing in prior brentuximab vedotin exposure. The sequencing used peripheral blood mononuclear cells (PBMCs), collected before the fourth cycle of nivolumab. These receptors came from a human donor with classical Hodgkin lymphoma.

The rearrangement links TRBV27 to TRBJ1-3, with D maybe TRBD1 (6 bases). Germline V gene lookup returns CDR1 MNHEY and CDR2 SMNVEV (reference sequence). This CDR3 comprises 16 residues. V was shortened by 10 bases and J by 1 base, with 20 bases between the two germline ends. CDR3 residues: CANRTVRKVSGNTIYF. The CDR3 DNA follows: TGTGCCAACCGGACAGTCAGAAAGGTATCTGGAAACACCATATATTTT.

This chain uses TRBV29-1 with TRBJ2-7; 7 bases are shared with TRBD1. The CDR3 is made up of 15 amino acids. The germline V gene has CDR1 SQVTM and CDR2 ANQGSEA. V was pared by 0 bases and J by 6 bases, with 11 bases of the junction left unmatched. The CDR3 reads CSVEDGQEFPGEQYF. The CDR3 DNA reads TGCAGCGTTGAAGACGGACAGGAGTTTCCCGGCGAGCAGTACTTC.

This sequence joins TRBV6-5 and TRBJ2-5; TRBD2 is a possible D gene (5 bases). V was shortened by 7 bases and J by 5 bases, with 8 bases between the two germline ends. Germline loops: CDR1 MNHEY, CDR2 SVGAGI. The CDR3 is made up of 11 amino acids. The CDR3 is CASTEAETQYF. In nucleotides, the CDR3 is TGTGCCAGCACGGAGGCGGAGACCCAGTACTTC.

V and J are TRBV7-9 and TRBJ2-5, with 8 bases that match TRBD1. Germline CDR1 and CDR2: SEHNR and FQNEAQ (reference sequence). The CDR3 extends over 13 amino acids. V trimming: 5 bases; J trimming: 3 bases; junction bases outside the gene matches: 2. CDR3 sequence: CASSTQGEETQYF. The CDR3 region has the DNA TGTGCCAGCAGCACACAGGGGGAAGAGACCCAGTACTTC.

V and J are TRBV2 and TRBJ2-5; 7 nucleotides line up with TRBD2. CDR1 SNHLY and CDR2 FYNNEI come from the germline V gene. V gave up 5 bases and J gave up 2 bases; unmatched junction bases: 8. The CDR3 extends over 15 amino acids. In DNA, the CDR3 is TGTGCCAGCAGTCCGACGACGGGGGGACAAGAGACCCAGTACTTC. This sequence encodes CASSPTTGGQETQYF.

This rearrangement joins TRBV9 to TRBJ2-1; TRBD1 matches 11 bases. J lost 4 bases, V lost 3 bases, and 3 bases had no gene match. CDR1 is SGDLS, CDR2 YYNGEE, per germline. This CDR3 has 15 amino acids. CDR3 in amino acids: CASSGGQGGYNEQFF. The DNA for the CDR3 is TGTGCCAGCAGCGGGGGACAGGGGGGTTACAATGAGCAGTTCTTC.

There are a few counts of this clone. V is TRBV5-6 and J is TRBJ2-7; a weak D match, TRBD2 (6 bases). This CDR3 region has 14 residues. Trimming took off 4 bases at V and 3 bases at J, with 14 bases between the two ends. Germline CDR1 is SGHDT and CDR2 is YYEEEE. CDR3 loop: CASSHGGNNYEQYF. DNA for the CDR3: TGTGCCAGCAGCCACGGGGGAAACAACTACGAGCAGTACTTC.

This clone has just one count. The chain carries TRBV7-6 and TRBJ2-3, with 13 nucleotides matching TRBD2. Germline-derived CDR1 and CDR2 are SGHVS and FNYEAQ. The CDR3 is 17 residues long. The J segment lost 0 bases and the V segment lost 5 bases, leaving 5 bases of the junction unmatched. The CDR3, as DNA: TGTGCCAGCAGCCCTTGGGGACTAGCGGGGAGCACAGATACGCAGTATTTT. Encoded protein: CASSPWGLAGSTDTQYF.

J is TRBJ2-3 and V is TRBV5-1, with unresolved D. The CDR3 is made up of 15 amino acids. Germline V CDR1 and CDR2: SGHRS, YFSETQ. V lost 0 bases and J lost 1, with 9 bases in between. The CDR3 sequence: CASSLGPQGTDTQYF. The CDR3 bases are TGCGCCAGCAGCTTGGGCCCCCAGGGCACAGATACGCAGTATTTT.

The chain is built from TRBV6-6 and TRBJ2-5; TRBD1 matches 9 bases. This CDR3 contains 13 residues. CDR1 and CDR2 (germline): MNHNY, SVGAGI (reference sequence). The J segment lost 5 bases and the V segment lost 6 bases, leaving 4 bases of the junction unmatched. The CDR3 DNA is TGTGCCAGCAGCGGACAGGGGTCGGAGACCCAGTACTTC. Translating gives CASSGQGSETQYF.

This rearrangement joins TRBV2 to TRBJ2-7; D is undetermined. This CDR3 is built from 11 residues. Germline loops: CDR1 SNHLY, CDR2 FYNNEI. V was clipped by 2 bases and J by 5 bases, with 4 bases between them. CDR3 nucleotides: TGTGCCAGCAGTGAACGGGACGAGCAGTACTTC. It specifies CASSERDEQYF. The full variable domain, completed using reference TRBV2 and TRBJ2-7, is EPEVTQTPSHQVTQMGQEVILRCVPISNHLYFYWYRQILGQKVEFLVSFYNNEISEKSEIFDDQFSVERPDGSNFTLKIRSTKLEDSAMYFCASSERDEQYFGPGTRLTVT.

This clone is termed medium-sized (0.01 to 0.1%). The gene calls are TRBV4-2 and TRBJ2-7; D possibly matches TRBD1 or TRBD2 (5 bases each). This CDR3 spans 15 amino acids. V was clipped by 1 base and J by 4 bases, with 14 bases between them. Per the germline V gene, CDR1 is LGHNA and CDR2 is YNFKEQ. CDR3 DNA sequence: TGTGCCAGCAGCCAAGTATTTGGGGGAGCTTACGAGCAGTACTTC. This translates into CASSQVFGGAYEQYF.

This chain connects TRBV15 to TRBJ1-1; D gene unclear. The V end lost 0 bases, the J end lost 2 bases, and 13 bases lay between the germline ends. Germline CDR1 LNHNV, CDR2 YYDKDF (reference sequence). The CDR3 runs 16 residues. The CDR3 reads CATSRDPGLYNTEAFF. The CDR3 nucleotides are TGTGCCACCAGCAGAGATCCGGGATTGTATAACACTGAAGCTTTCTTT. The entire variable domain, with the rest obtained from reference TRBV15 and TRBJ1-1, is as follows: DAMVIQNPRYQVTQFGKPVTLSCSQTLNHNVMYWYQQKSSQAPKLLFHYYDKDFNNEADTPDNFQSRRPNTSFCFLDIRSPGLGDTAMYLCATSRDPGLYNTEAFFGQGTRLTVV.

By proportion, this clone is medium-sized. This chain links TRBV19 with TRBJ2-3; the match to TRBD2 covers 7 bases. The CDR3 runs to 16 residues. Germline CDR1 and CDR2: LNHDA and SQIVND (reference sequence). With 3 bases clipped from V and 2 bases from J, the junction kept 8 bases outside the gene matches. CDR3 sequence: CASSILSAGDTDTQYF. The CDR3 nucleotides read TGTGCCAGTAGTATTCTCTCGGCGGGAGACACAGATACGCAGTATTTT.

The chain couples TRBV19 to TRBJ1-1; maybe TRBD1 (6 bases). Germline V gives CDR1 LNHDA, CDR2 SQIVND (reference sequence). The length of the CDR3 is 15 residues. Trimming pared 7 bases from V and 6 bases from J, leaving 21 bases between. The CDR3 here is CASIQRDTVFSEAFF. Here the CDR3 DNA reads TGTGCCAGTATCCAGAGGGACACGGTATTCTCTGAAGCTTTCTTT.

On this clone itself: Germline is not matched at one junction end, which may reflect a read error. The chain uses TRBV2 and TRBJ2-1, with 7 bases matching TRBD2. Germline V CDR1 and CDR2: SNHLY, FYNNEI. The CDR3 loop spans 13 amino acids. The DNA of the CDR3 is TGTGCCAGCAGTGTCCGGGACTACTATGAGCAGTTCTTC. It specifies CASSVRDYYEQFF. Supplemented by reference TRBV2 and TRBJ2-1, the full variable domain reads EPEVTQTPSHQVTQMGQEVILRCVPISNHLYFYWYRQILGQKVEFLVSFYNNEISEKSEIFDDQFSVERPDGSNFTLKIRSTKLEDSAMYFCASSVRDYYEQFFGPGTRLTVL.

This clone was seen a few times. CDR3: CASSVGTAGASDTQYF. Here the CDR3 DNA reads TGTGCCAGCAGCGTAGGAACCGCGGGGGCGTCAGATACGCAGTATTTT. The chain is built from TRBV9 and TRBJ2-3; maybe TRBD2 (7 bases). V was shortened by 0 bases and J by 4 bases, with 15 bases between the two germline ends. This CDR3 has 16 residues. Germline V gene sequence: CDR1 SGDLS, CDR2 YYNGEE.

The chain employs TRBV4-1 and TRBJ2-3, with 9 bases lining up with TRBD2. The CDR3 extends over 16 amino acids. V was pared by 0 bases and J by 6 bases, with 7 bases of the junction left unmatched. Germline values: CDR1 MGHRA, CDR2 YSYEKL. In DNA form, the CDR3 reads TGCGCCAGCAGCCAAGAAGGTTGGGCGGGAGGGGATACGCAGTATTTT. It encodes CASSQEGWAGGDTQYF.

The CDR3 DNA sequence: TGCGCCAGCAGTGAAGGGAACTACGAGCAGTACTTC. It codes for CASSEGNYEQYF. J is TRBJ2-7 and V is TRBV10-2; unclear D gene. Germline V gene data show CDR1 as WSHSY and CDR2 as SAAADI. The V end was cut by 3 bases, the J end by 3 bases, with 6 bases between. The CDR3 has 12 residues.

This rearrangement joins TRBV2 to TRBJ1-1; D perhaps matches TRBD1 (5 bases). The V gene lost 8 bases and the J gene lost 5 bases, with 21 bases spanning the gap. Germline values: CDR1 SNHLY, CDR2 FYNNEI. CDR3 length: 15 residues. The CDR3 loop is CASGRDPGGRTEAFF. CDR3 DNA sequence: TGTGCCAGCGGCCGGGACCCCGGGGGTAGGACTGAAGCTTTCTTT.